A selection of T cell receptor beta chains follows, all from one sample in a study of T cell changes during pregnancy in multiple sclerosis. TCRdb's table, derived via immunoSEQ multiplex PCR, lists solely in-frame clones and lacks some. Of 40,000 to 55,000 clones in the sample, approximately 91% are singletons; the top ten hold about 0.6%. Sequenced material: CD4+ T cells from peripheral blood mononuclear cells, taken in the first trimester of pregnancy. The receptors derive from a female donor with multiple sclerosis, enrolled in a pregnancy study. CDR3s include the opening cysteine and the closing phenylalanine or tryptophan. D genes are given only for firm matches. Clone size is given for some rows only: seen once, a few or many times, or a class if the clone is expanded.

clone size,D gene,V gene,J gene,CDR3 DNA,CDR3 protein
NA,NA,TRBV11-2,TRBJ1-1,TGTGCCAGCAGCCAAGCGGGGGGGCGCACTGAAGCTTTCTTT,CASSQAGGRTEAFF
NA,TRBD2,TRBV15,TRBJ2-1,TGTGCCACCAGCAGGACTAAGGGAGCGGGATCCTACAATGAGCAGTTCTTC,CATSRTKGAGSYNEQFF
NA,NA,TRBV9,TRBJ1-1,TGTGCCAGCAGCGTTTCAGGACAAGGAGCTGAAGCTTTCTTT,CASSVSGQGAEAFF
NA,TRBD1,TRBV27,TRBJ2-1,TGTGCCAGCAGGCCCCGAAACAGGGGCGCCTACAATGAGCAGTTCTTC,CASRPRNRGAYNEQFF
NA,NA,TRBV7-9,TRBJ2-1,TGTGCCAGCAGCTTAGAGAGAAGGGGGAATGAGCAGTTCTTC,CASSLERRGNEQFF
NA,NA,TRBV18,TRBJ2-2,TGTGCCAGCTCACCATCGCTGGCTCAGGCCGCCGGGGAGCTGTTTTTT,CASSPSLAQAAGELFF
NA,TRBD1,TRBV28,TRBJ2-3,TGTGCCAGCAGTTCCTCCGGGACAGGTGGTAATGACGAGTATTTT,CASSSSGTGGNDEYF
NA,TRBD2,TRBV29-1,TRBJ2-7,TGCAGCGCCACCGGGACTAGCGGGAAACAATACGAGCAGTACTTC,CSATGTSGKQYEQYF
NA,NA,TRBV18,TRBJ1-1,TGTGCCAGCTCACCCGACACAGGTACTGAAGCTTTCTTT,CASSPDTGTEAFF
once,NA,TRBV27,TRBJ2-1,TGTGCCAGCAGCGATTACGGGACTGGTGAGCAGTTCTTC,CASSDYGTGEQFF
once,NA,TRBV9,TRBJ2-2,TGTGCCAGCAGCGTTCAAAAAGGGGCCCCCGGGGAGCTGTTTTTT,CASSVQKGAPGELFF
once,NA,TRBV19,TRBJ2-7,TGTGCCAGTAGTCTGAACAGCCCGCCCTACGAGCAGTACTTC,CASSLNSPPYEQYF
once,NA,TRBV9,TRBJ2-7,TGTGCCAGCAGCGCGCATATTCGGTCCTACGAGCAGTACTTC,CASSAHIRSYEQYF
NA,TRBD1,TRBV7-2,TRBJ2-7,TGTGCCAGCAGCTTAGATAACAGGGGGCGGGAGCAGTACTTC,CASSLDNRGREQYF
NA,NA,TRBV11-3,TRBJ2-2,TGTGCCAGCAGCTTAGGGAGGACAGCCAACACCGGGGAGCTGTTTTTT,CASSLGRTANTGELFF
NA,NA,TRBV27,TRBJ2-3,TGTGCCAGCAGTTCTTCTGGTTGGAGCCGGACAGATACGCAGTATTTT,CASSSSGWSRTDTQYF
NA,NA,TRBV2,TRBJ1-3,TGTGCCAGCAGTGAAATCAATGGAAACACCATATATTTT,CASSEINGNTIYF
NA,NA,TRBV6-4,TRBJ2-2,TGTGCCAGCAGTGGAGAATCTAACACCGGGGAGCTGTTTTTT,CASSGESNTGELFF
NA,TRBD2,TRBV7-8,TRBJ2-1,TGTGCCAGCAGGCTAGCGGGAGGACCCTACAATGAGCAGTTCTTC,CASRLAGGPYNEQFF
NA,TRBD1,TRBV5-4,TRBJ1-3,TGTGCCAGCAGCTTACCGGGACAGGGAGTCAACACCATATATTTT,CASSLPGQGVNTIYF
NA,TRBD2,TRBV29-1,TRBJ2-2,TGCAGCGTTGAAGATCCGGCGGGAGCGTTTACCGGGGAGCTGTTTTTT,CSVEDPAGAFTGELFF
NA,NA,TRBV6-1,TRBJ1-2,TGTGCCAGCAGTAGGGGGAACGGCTACACCTTC,CASSRGNGYTF
NA,NA,TRBV7-2,TRBJ1-5,TGTGCCAGCAGCTATGCTGGGGCAGGGGAACAGCCCCAGCATTTT,CASSYAGAGEQPQHF
NA,NA,TRBV5-1,TRBJ2-4,TGCGCCAGCAGCTTGTCTAGCGAGGCCAAAAACATTCAGTACTTC,CASSLSSEAKNIQYF
NA,NA,TRBV10-3,TRBJ1-2,TGTGCCATCAGTGAGTCCCAGGCTATCTATGGCTACACCTTC,CAISESQAIYGYTF
NA,TRBD1,TRBV19,TRBJ1-4,TGTGCCAGTAATAATCGACAGGGAGACGAAAAACTGTTTTTT,CASNNRQGDEKLFF
few,TRBD1,TRBV29-1,TRBJ1-1,TGCAGCGTCCTCGACAGGGACACTGAAGCTTTCTTT,CSVLDRDTEAFF
NA,NA,TRBV6-5,TRBJ2-1,TGTGCCAGCAGACCCAGCGGCACCTCCTACAATGAGCAGTTCTTC,CASRPSGTSYNEQFF
NA,NA,TRBV6-6,TRBJ1-2,TGTGCCAGCAGTTATTCAAAGGGGGCTAACTATGGCTACACCTTC,CASSYSKGANYGYTF
NA,NA,TRBV27,TRBJ2-7,TGTGCCAGCAGTCTCCTGCCAGCGCTTTACGAGCAGTACTTC,CASSLLPALYEQYF
NA,TRBD1,TRBV5-1,TRBJ1-1,TGCGCCAGCAGCTCAGCCGGGACAGGGAACACTGAAGCTTTCTTT,CASSSAGTGNTEAFF
few,TRBD1,TRBV7-9,TRBJ1-2,TGTGCCAGCAGCTTATTTACTCGTCAGGGGACAGGGGGCGTAGGCTACACCTTC,CASSLFTRQGTGGVGYTF
NA,NA,TRBV6-1,TRBJ2-7,TGTGCCAGCTATGGGGGCAGATCATCCTACGAGCAGTACTTC,CASYGGRSSYEQYF
NA,NA,TRBV19,TRBJ2-4,TGTGCCAGTAGTTTCACTTGGGGCAGTAACATTCAGTACTTC,CASSFTWGSNIQYF
NA,TRBD1,TRBV5-1,TRBJ2-7,TGCGCCAGCAGCGCGGGGACAGGGCCCACCTACGAGCAGTACTTC,CASSAGTGPTYEQYF
NA,NA,TRBV11-2,TRBJ2-1,TGTGCCAGCAGCCTACGTCCCCCCCTAAATGAGCAGTTCTTC,CASSLRPPLNEQFF
NA,TRBD1,TRBV7-9,TRBJ1-1,TGTGCCAGCGCCGGGACAGGGGGCACTGAAGCTTTCTTT,CASAGTGGTEAFF
NA,TRBD2,TRBV15,TRBJ2-2,TGTGCCACCAGCAGGGCCCCTTGGACTAGCGGGAGACTGAGCGGGGAGCTGTTTTTT,CATSRAPWTSGRLSGELFF
NA,NA,TRBV19,TRBJ2-7,TGTGCCAGTGGCAGGACTCCCTACGAGCAGTACTTC,CASGRTPYEQYF
few,TRBD2,TRBV5-4,TRBJ2-2,TGTGCCAGCAGCTTAGGACTAGCGGGGAACACCGGGGAGCTGTTTTTT,CASSLGLAGNTGELFF